The 8 T cell receptor beta chains presented below share a single source sample, sequenced in a study of OX40 agonist ivuxolimab in advanced cancers. Using immunoSEQ multiplex PCR, the repertoire was profiled, and TCRdb retains in-frame clones only, with some absent. The sample has approximately 49,000 clones; 83% are singletons. The starting material was CD4+ or CD8+ T cells sorted from blood, obtained in a trial of the OX40 agonist ivuxolimab. These receptors all come from an adult with an advanced solid tumor such as melanoma, head and neck, liver or kidney cancer.

The rearrangement links TRBV12-5 to TRBJ1-5; D is unresolved. Germline CDR1 and CDR2: LGHNT and FRNRAP. Trimming left V 7 bases short and J 5 bases short, with 15 bases between. The CDR3 length is 14 residues. CDR3 in amino acids: CASAPGMVDQPQHF. CDR3 DNA: TGTGCTAGTGCCCCCGGGATGGTCGATCAGCCCCAGCATTTT.

The V and J genes are TRBV4-1 and TRBJ2-5; unclear D gene. The CDR3 is 14 amino acids. V was shortened by 1 base and J by 1 base, with 7 bases between the two germline ends. Germline V gene lookup returns CDR1 MGHRA and CDR2 YSYEKL. Here the CDR3 DNA reads TGCGCCAGCAGCCAAGGGGTGTTCCAAGAGACCCAGTACTTC. Translation gives CASSQGVFQETQYF.

This chain links TRBV7-2 with TRBJ2-1; TRBD1 matches 7 bases. CDR1 and CDR2 (germline): SGHTA, FQGNSA. Unmatched junction bases numbered 10, after V lost 7 bases and J lost 13 bases. This CDR3 has 12 amino acids. CDR3 region: CASTDRQGHQFF. The CDR3 nucleotides read TGTGCCAGCACCGACCGACAGGGTCATCAGTTCTTC.

The chain uses TRBV5-1 and TRBJ2-3; 7 bases line up with TRBD1. Germline V gene lookup returns CDR1 SGHRS and CDR2 YFSETQ. V trimming: 4 bases; J trimming: 5 bases; junction bases outside the gene matches: 10. CDR3 length: 15 amino acids. CDR3 protein: CASSLGTVRGDTQYF. The CDR3, as DNA: TGCGCCAGCAGCCTAGGGACAGTGAGAGGAGATACGCAGTATTTT.

Comments on this clone: Germline and junction disagree at one end, which may indicate a read error. The chain uses TRBV7-7 and TRBJ2-5, with 9 bases matching TRBD2. There are 16 residues in the CDR3. CDR1 SSHAT and CDR2 FNYEAQ come from the germline V gene (reference sequence). CDR3 loop: CASSPGLAGPQETQYF. The CDR3 DNA follows: TGTGCTAGCAGCCCCGGGCTAGCGGGACCCCAAGAGACCCAGTACTTC.

The chain couples TRBV7-9 to TRBJ1-1; 8 bases agree with TRBD1. Per germline, CDR1 SEHNR and CDR2 FQNEAQ (reference sequence). The V segment lost 7 bases and the J segment 7 bases; nucleotides outside the gene matches: 17. The CDR3 covers 16 residues. The CDR3 nucleotides are TGTGCCAGCAACTCGTTCAGGGGGCCTGAGTGGATTGAAGCTTTCTTT. As protein: CASNSFRGPEWIEAFF.

The chain is built from TRBV4-1 and TRBJ1-1, with D maybe TRBD1 (5 bases). The CDR3 is 19 residues long. Trimming took 0 bases from V and 1 from J, leaving 21 bases between them. Germline CDR1 MGHRA, CDR2 YSYEKL. In DNA form, the CDR3 reads TGCGCCAGCAGCCAAGATGGGGGTGTCTCCGCTGCCAAGAACACTGAAGCTTTCTTT. Its protein is CASSQDGGVSAAKNTEAFF.

The chain links TRBV19 to TRBJ2-2, with 11 bases matching TRBD1. Looked up from germline, CDR1 is LNHDA and CDR2 is SQIVND (reference sequence). V lost 3 bases and J lost 4; bases outside the gene matches: 7. CDR3 length: 17 residues. The CDR3 loop reads CASSIGQGASGTGELFF. CDR3 nucleotide sequence: TGTGCCAGTAGTATTGGACAGGGGGCTTCGGGCACCGGGGAGCTGTTTTTT.